A selection of T cell receptor beta chains follows, all from one sample in a study of long-term antiretroviral therapy in people with HIV. Measured with immunoSEQ multiplex PCR; TCRdb has only the in-frame clones, and not every one. This sample has under 50,000 clones, with about 86% found just once. The material sequenced was unsorted PBMCs, taken just before starting antiretroviral therapy. All receptors derive from a woman aged 18-29 years with HIV. Each CDR3 is given with its conserved first and last residue. A D gene is named only where the DNA matches it firmly. Expanded clones are given a class, and other clones once, few, many or no size at all.

TRBD2	TRBJ2-1	TRBV4-1	-	TGCGCCAGCAGCCAAAGTGGACAGGCTAGCGGGACCAATGAGCAGTTCTTC	CASSQSGQASGTNEQFF
-	TRBJ1-2	TRBV9	-	TGTGCCAGCAGCGCCACGGACAGCTCCTATGGCTACACCTTC	CASSATDSSYGYTF
TRBD2	TRBJ2-2	TRBV7-2	-	TGTGCCAGCAGCCCAACCGGGACTAGGAGAGCGAACACCGGGGAGCTGTTTTTT	CASSPTGTRRANTGELFF
-	TRBJ1-1	TRBV29-1	-	TGCAGCGTTGAGAGTGGGACTGAAGCTTTCTTT	CSVESGTEAFF
-	TRBJ2-7	TRBV5-8	-	TGTGCCAGCAGCTTGGAAGGAGGACACTACGAGCAGTACTTC	CASSLEGGHYEQYF
TRBD1	TRBJ1-2	TRBV27	-	TGTGCCAGCAAGGTTAGGCAGGGGGCATACTATGGCTACACCTTC	CASKVRQGAYYGYTF
-	TRBJ2-3	TRBV5-1	-	TGCGCCAGCAGCTTGGAGCGATCTAGCACAGATACGCAGTATTTT	CASSLERSSTDTQYF
-	TRBJ2-7	TRBV27	-	TGTGCCAGCACCTTTAGCTGGGGTGAGGGCACCTACGAGCAGTACTTC	CASTFSWGEGTYEQYF
-	TRBJ2-2	TRBV15	-	TGTGCCACCAGCAGAGATCGGGGGTTCACCGGGGAGCTGTTTTTT	CATSRDRGFTGELFF
TRBD1	TRBJ1-1	TRBV4-1	-	TGCGCCAGCAGCCAAACAGGGGTTGGGAGCACTGAAGCTTTCTTT	CASSQTGVGSTEAFF
-	TRBJ1-5	TRBV6-5	-	TGTGCCAGCTCTGGGAGCAATCAGCCCCAGCATTTT	CASSGSNQPQHF
TRBD2	TRBJ2-1	TRBV10-3	-	TGTGCCATCAGTGAGCCGGGACTAGCGGCCCTCAATGAGCAGTTCTTC	CAISEPGLAALNEQFF
-	TRBJ2-3	TRBV6-5	-	TGTGCCAGCTGCTCTGGGTTTGGTACGCAGTATTTT	CASCSGFGTQYF
TRBD1	TRBJ2-5	TRBV15	-	TGTGCCACCAGCAGAGACCCGGACAGGGAGAGAGAGACCCAGTACTTC	CATSRDPDRERETQYF
-	TRBJ2-7	TRBV18	few	TGTGCCAGCTCACCTAGCCGGGGGACCTACGAGCAGTACTTC	CASSPSRGTYEQYF
-	TRBJ2-3	TRBV7-3	-	TGTGCCAGCAGCTTAACAGGGGTCACAGATACGCAGTATTTT	CASSLTGVTDTQYF
-	TRBJ2-5	TRBV21-1	-	TGTGCCAGCAGCAAAGCACGGGGGCGAAGAATTCAAGAGACCCAGTACTTC	CASSKARGRRIQETQYF
-	TRBJ1-3	TRBV9	-	TGTGCCAGCAGCCCCCCTTCCTCCGGAAACACCATATATTTT	CASSPPSSGNTIYF
-	TRBJ1-1	TRBV18	-	TGTGCCAGCTCACCAGGTGTGAGGGTGCCCCACGCCCTGTACACTGAAGCTTTCTTT	CASSPGVRVPHALYTEAFF
-	TRBJ1-3	TRBV13	-	TGTGCCAGCAGCCAACGGGGGCCGACCTCTGGAAACACCATATATTTT	CASSQRGPTSGNTIYF
TRBD1	TRBJ1-2	TRBV5-1	once	TGCGCCAGCAGCCCGGACAGGGGACAATATGGCTACACCTTC	CASSPDRGQYGYTF
-	TRBJ1-4	TRBV5-1	-	TGCGCCAGCAGCAATCCGGGACAACTTGCAACTAATGAAAAACTGTTTTTT	CASSNPGQLATNEKLFF
-	TRBJ2-1	TRBV6-5	-	TGTGCCAGCAGTTTGTCTGGAGTTAATGAGCAGTTCTTC	CASSLSGVNEQFF
-	TRBJ2-3	TRBV5-6	-	TGTGCCAGCAGCTTGGCAGTCAGGCTCACAGATACGCAGTATTTT	CASSLAVRLTDTQYF
-	TRBJ1-1	TRBV25-1	-	TGTGCCAGCAGTGGCCGGGGCAGGGGCACTGAAGCTTTCTTT	CASSGRGRGTEAFF
-	TRBJ1-2	TRBV7-3	-	TGTGCCAGCAGCCCGGACAGAAACTATGGCTACACCTTC	CASSPDRNYGYTF
-	TRBJ1-2	TRBV5-4	-	TGTGCCAGCAGTCCCACGGGATTGGGTGGCTACACCTTC	CASSPTGLGGYTF
-	TRBJ2-3	TRBV11-3	-	TGTGCCAGCAGCTTAGGAACCTTAGATACGCAGTATTTT	CASSLGTLDTQYF
-	TRBJ1-2	TRBV6-1	few	TGTGCCAGCAGTGGAACAGGGCCTGGTGGCTACACCTTC	CASSGTGPGGYTF
-	TRBJ2-7	TRBV14	-	TGTGCCAGCAGCCAAGATTTTGCTGGGACCTCCTACGAGCAGTACTTC	CASSQDFAGTSYEQYF
-	TRBJ1-5	TRBV6-5	-	TGTGCCAGCAACCGTCAGCCCCAGCATTTT	CASNRQPQHF
-	TRBJ2-1	TRBV18	-	TGTGCCAGCTCACCACGGTCTACAGGGTCGAGTGAGCAGTTCTTC	CASSPRSTGSSEQFF
TRBD1	TRBJ1-5	TRBV11-2	-	TGTGCCAGCAGCTTAGGCAGGGGGAGCGCCCAGCATTTT	CASSLGRGSAQHF
TRBD2	TRBJ2-2	TRBV9	-	TGTGCCAGCAGCTCCTGGACTAGCGGGATTCCCGGGGAGCTGTTTTTT	CASSSWTSGIPGELFF
-	TRBJ2-1	TRBV11-3	-	TGTGCCAGCAGCCGCCACTTGGACAATGAGCAGTTCTTC	CASSRHLDNEQFF
-	TRBJ2-1	TRBV6-6	-	TGTGCCAGCAACACCTGGTCTAACTATAACAATGAGCAGTTCTTC	CASNTWSNYNNEQFF
-	TRBJ2-3	TRBV27	-	TGTGCCAGCAGTCAACAGTCGACCACTAGCACAGATACGCAGTATTTT	CASSQQSTTSTDTQYF
TRBD1	TRBJ1-1	TRBV14	-	TGTGCCAGCAGCACGGGGACAGATGAAGCTTTCTTT	CASSTGTDEAFF
-	TRBJ2-1	TRBV5-1	-	TGCGCCAGTCCTCCACCCCTGACACGGAGCTCCTACAATGAGCAGTTCTTC	CASPPPLTRSSYNEQFF
TRBD2	TRBJ2-1	TRBV9	-	TGTGCCAGCAGCTTAGCGGTGGTCGGGAGGGCCTGGAATGAGCAGTTCTTC	CASSLAVVGRAWNEQFF
TRBD1	TRBJ1-5	TRBV19	-	TGTGCCAGTAGTGTAGGACAGGGAAGGCAGCCCCAGCATTTT	CASSVGQGRQPQHF
TRBD1	TRBJ2-2	TRBV7-7	-	TGTGCTAGCAGCTTAGCCACCTTCGACAGGGGGGTCACCGGGGAGCTGTTTTTT	CASSLATFDRGVTGELFF
TRBD1	TRBJ1-2	TRBV7-3	once	TGTGCCAGCAGCCCATCCCCGGGACAGCGAGATGGCTACACCTTC	CASSPSPGQRDGYTF
-	TRBJ2-7	TRBV16	-	TGTGCCAGCAGCCAATTTCAGGACTCCTACGAGCAGTACTTC	CASSQFQDSYEQYF
TRBD1	TRBJ2-3	TRBV18	-	TGTGCCAGCTCACCCTCCGGGACAGGGGCCGGGGATACGCAGTATTTT	CASSPSGTGAGDTQYF
TRBD2	TRBJ2-3	TRBV2	-	TGTGCCAGCAGCTTGGGACTAGCGGGAGGAAGGGGGGCAACAGATACGCAGTATTTT	CASSLGLAGGRGATDTQYF
-	TRBJ2-2	TRBV4-3	few	TGCGCCAGCAGTCTAATTGGAGAATACGGGGAGCTGTTTTTT	CASSLIGEYGELFF
-	TRBJ1-1	TRBV9	-	TGTGCCAGCAGCGGAACAGGGTTGGGCACTGAAGCTTTCTTT	CASSGTGLGTEAFF
TRBD2	TRBJ2-1	TRBV5-1	-	TGCGCCAGCAGCGCCGGAACTAGCGGACCCAACGACCAGCGGTTCTTC	CASSAGTSGPNDQRFF
-	TRBJ2-7	TRBV12-1	-	TGTGCCAGCAGCTTACCGGGACAGGGGTGCCAGCCCCCCCACGAGCAGTACTTC	CASSLPGQGCQPPHEQYF
-	TRBJ2-7	TRBV11-2	-	TGTGCCAGCAGCTTCCTCTATTCGAAGTACTTC	CASSFLYSKYF
TRBD2	TRBJ2-7	TRBV4-2	-	TGTGCCAGCAGCCAAGAAAGACTAGCGGGAGGCGAGCAGTACTTC	CASSQERLAGGEQYF